A single sample gave rise to the 21 T cell receptor beta chains below, sequenced in a study of cytomegalovirus exposure and HLA in healthy donors. PCR amplification relied on 60 Vbeta primers (plus 13 Jbeta primers). TCRdb's table, derived via immunoSEQ multiplex PCR, lists solely in-frame clones and lacks some. The sample gives about 120,000 clones, over 60% of which show up once; 2.5% to 3.5% is in the top ten. Sequenced sample: PBMCs. These receptors were collected from a woman in her thirties or forties in good health and CMV-seropositive.

The genes are TRBV9 and TRBJ2-7, with 12 bases that match TRBD1. CDR3 length: 16 amino acids. With V trimmed by 4 bases and J by 6 bases, 11 bases remained unmatched. In germline, CDR1 is SGDLS, CDR2 YYNGEE. The CDR3, as DNA: TGTGCCAGCAGCCCGCGCCGGGACAGGGGGCTGGGCGAGCAGTACTTC. Translating it yields CASSPRRDRGLGEQYF.

As for this clone: At one end the junction does not follow the germline gene, possibly because of a read error. The J gene is TRBJ2-1, the V gene TRBV7-7; TRBD2 agrees at 12 bases. This CDR3 is 15 amino acids long. CDR1 is SSHAT, CDR2 FNYEAQ, per germline (reference sequence). DNA for the CDR3: TGTGCTAGCAGCTCCACTAGCGGGGGGATCAATGAGCAGTTCTTC. It codes for CASSSTSGGINEQFF.

The rearrangement links TRBV7-2 to TRBJ2-2; 13 positions match TRBD2. V trimming: 2 bases; J trimming: 6 bases; junction bases outside the gene matches: 3. CDR1 and CDR2 (germline): SGHTA, FQGNSA. This CDR3 is 16 amino acids long. This CDR3 is CASSLPGLAGSGELFF. CDR3 sequence (DNA): TGTGCCAGCAGCTTACCGGGACTAGCGGGATCCGGGGAGCTGTTTTTT.

This clone appeared a few times. CDR3 residues: CASSLSGDYIRNTEAFF. The CDR3 DNA follows: TGTGCCAGCAGCCTCTCAGGGGATTATATAAGGAACACTGAAGCTTTCTTT. The chain carries TRBV13 and TRBJ1-1; possible D gene TRBD1, 6 bases. V was clipped by 5 bases and J by 1 base, with 20 bases between them. CDR3 length: 17 amino acids. Germline V lookup: CDR1 PRHDT, CDR2 FYEKMQ (reference sequence).

The chain recombines TRBV6-5 with TRBJ1-2; D might be TRBD1 (5 bases). The V end was cut by 2 bases, the J end by 5 bases, with 12 bases between. Germline CDR1 and CDR2: MNHEY and SVGAGI. CDR3 length: 14 amino acids. The CDR3 sequence is CASSYGREGYGYTF. For the CDR3, the DNA is TGTGCCAGCAGTTACGGCAGGGAGGGATATGGCTACACCTTC.

V and J are TRBV6-8 and TRBJ1-6; 12 bases fit TRBD1. In germline, CDR1 is MNHGY, CDR2 SAAAGT. The CDR3 is 15 residues long. With V trimmed by 6 bases and J by 12 bases, 9 bases remained unmatched. CDR3 in amino acids: CASRTGTGGGEPLHF. In DNA form, the CDR3 reads TGTGCCAGCAGAACCGGGACAGGGGGCGGGGAACCCCTCCACTTT.

V usage is TRBV27 and J usage is TRBJ1-6; 8 nucleotides align to TRBD1. V lost 6 bases to trimming and J lost 10 bases; unmatched junction nucleotides: 5. Germline loops: CDR1 MNHEY, CDR2 SMNVEV (reference sequence). The CDR3 length is 13 residues. The CDR3 sequence: CASSRDRRSPLHF. CDR3 coding DNA: TGTGCCAGCAGCCGGGACAGGCGCTCACCCCTCCACTTT.

V gene TRBV18 combines with J gene TRBJ1-3; 9 nucleotides match TRBD1. The CDR3 covers 13 residues. From germline, CDR1 is KGHSH and CDR2 LQKENI. With V trimmed by 6 bases and J by 4 bases, 1 base remained unmatched. The CDR3 here is CASSGQGGNTIYF. As DNA, the CDR3 is TGTGCCAGCTCCGGACAGGGGGGAAACACCATATATTTT.

This chain links TRBV2 with TRBJ2-7; TRBD1 matches 9 bases. The V gene's germline CDR1 is SNHLY and CDR2 FYNNEI. The CDR3 spans 14 residues. The J segment lost 5 bases and the V segment lost 4 bases, leaving 6 bases of the junction unmatched. The CDR3 region has the DNA TGTGCCAGCAGTGCACAGGGGGCGAGGCACGAGCAGTACTTC. Protein sequence: CASSAQGARHEQYF. The variable domain in full, with the rest retrieved from reference TRBV2 and TRBJ2-7, is EPEVTQTPSHQVTQMGQEVILRCVPISNHLYFYWYRQILGQKVEFLVSFYNNEISEKSEIFDDQFSVERPDGSNFTLKIRSTKLEDSAMYFCASSAQGARHEQYFGPGTRLTVT.

This clone appeared a single time. The chain carries TRBV7-9 and TRBJ1-4, with D possibly being TRBD1 (6 bases). This CDR3 has 15 amino acids. The V gene's germline CDR1 is SEHNR and CDR2 FQNEAQ (reference sequence). The V and J ends lost 1 base and 7 bases respectively, with 13 bases between them. The CDR3 protein is CASSLGNRVGEKLFF. The CDR3 DNA reads as TGTGCCAGCAGCTTAGGCAACAGGGTTGGTGAAAAACTGTTTTTT.

This clone occurred a few times. The chain couples TRBV6-5 to TRBJ2-7, with 9 nucleotides matching TRBD1. The CDR3 is made up of 12 amino acids. With V trimmed by 5 bases and J by 6 bases, 2 bases remained unmatched. The V gene's germline CDR1 is MNHEY and CDR2 SVGAGI. The CDR3 protein is CASSTGGGEQYF. CDR3 nucleotide sequence: TGTGCCAGCAGTACAGGGGGCGGCGAGCAGTACTTC.

V is TRBV19 and J is TRBJ1-4; the match to TRBD1 covers 9 bases. CDR3 length: 14 residues. CDR1 LNHDA and CDR2 SQIVND come from the germline V gene (reference sequence). V was pared by 4 bases and J by 7 bases, with 4 bases of the junction left unmatched. CDR3 bases: TGTGCCAGTAGTACCGGGACAGGGAGTGAAAAACTGTTTTTT. Protein: CASSTGTGSEKLFF.

The chain couples TRBV9 to TRBJ2-6; D is unresolved. CDR1 is SGDLS, CDR2 YYNGEE, per germline. V gave up 0 bases and J gave up 0 bases, with 4 bases separating them. The CDR3 is 15 residues long. The CDR3 DNA reads as TGTGCCAGCAGCGTAGATCACTCTGGGGCCAACGTCCTGACTTTC. Amino acids: CASSVDHSGANVLTF.

The V and J genes are TRBV5-6 and TRBJ1-4, with a possible D match to TRBD1 (5 bases). Deletions cut 2 bases from V and 7 bases from J, with 12 bases between. CDR1 and CDR2 from the germline V gene are SGHDT and YYEEEE. The CDR3 is 14 amino acids. CDR3 DNA sequence: TGTGCCAGCAGCTTCCCAGGGTCCAGTGAAAAACTGTTTTTT. It codes for CASSFPGSSEKLFF.

This clone was recorded once. The rearrangement joins TRBV7-6 to TRBJ2-3; the match to TRBD1 covers 8 bases. J lost 3 bases, V lost 5 bases, and 7 bases had no gene match. CDR1 and CDR2 from the germline V gene are SGHVS and FNYEAQ. This CDR3 region has 15 residues. The CDR3 sequence: CASSETGDGTDTQYF. As DNA, the CDR3 is TGTGCCAGCAGCGAGACAGGGGATGGGACAGATACGCAGTATTTT.

The gene calls are TRBV7-3 and TRBJ2-6, with 9 positions matching TRBD2. Germline V CDR1 and CDR2: SGHTA, FQGTGA. This CDR3 contains 20 residues. V lost 4 bases, J lost 4 bases, and 17 bases stayed unmatched. CDR3 coding DNA: TGTGCCAGCAGCTCGGGGCCGGCGGGAGGGCCTATCGAGGGGGCCAACGTCCTGACTTTC. Encoded protein: CASSSGPAGGPIEGANVLTF.

The chain employs TRBV19 and TRBJ2-1, with TRBD1 matching over 10 bases. V dropped 3 bases and J dropped 4; count of bases not matched to a gene: 3. CDR1 LNHDA and CDR2 SQIVND come from the germline V gene (reference sequence). The CDR3 runs 15 residues. The CDR3, as DNA: TGTGCCAGTAGTATGTGGGACAGGGGTTACAATGAGCAGTTCTTC. Protein: CASSMWDRGYNEQFF.

J is TRBJ2-5 and V is TRBV7-3; 7 bases agree with TRBD2. The CDR3 is 15 amino acids. Losses at the gene ends were 1 base for V and 5 bases for J; bases not matched to a gene: 7. In germline, CDR1 is SGHTA, CDR2 FQGTGA. In DNA form, the CDR3 reads TGTGCCAGCAGCTTAAGCGGCGGGGGTCTTGAGACCCAGTACTTC. Encoded protein: CASSLSGGGLETQYF.

V and J are TRBV7-2 and TRBJ1-5, with D possibly being TRBD1 (5 bases). V was cut by 1 base and J by 6 bases, with 13 bases left in between. The CDR3 has 15 amino acids. Germline CDR1 reads SGHTA; CDR2 reads FQGNSA. The CDR3 here is CASSLGRGRIQPQHF. Here the CDR3 DNA reads TGTGCCAGCAGCTTAGGGAGGGGCAGGATTCAGCCCCAGCATTTT.

J is TRBJ2-7 and V is TRBV11-2; the D gene is possibly TRBD2 (6 bases). Trimming cost V 1 base and J 2 bases, with 9 bases left between them. CDR3 length equals 14 residues. Germline values: CDR1 SGHAT, CDR2 FQNNGV. CDR3 nucleotide sequence: TGTGCCAGCAGCTTAGTTCCGGGGGCCTACGAGCAGTACTTC. This codes for CASSLVPGAYEQYF.

The V call is TRBV13, the J call TRBJ2-2; the D is unclear. Germline assignment: CDR1 PRHDT and CDR2 FYEKMQ (reference sequence). The CDR3 has 13 residues. The V end was cut by 4 bases, the J end by 5 bases, with 8 bases between. The CDR3 region is CASSSRRTGELFF. For the CDR3, the DNA is TGTGCCAGCAGCTCACGGCGGACCGGGGAGCTGTTTTTT.